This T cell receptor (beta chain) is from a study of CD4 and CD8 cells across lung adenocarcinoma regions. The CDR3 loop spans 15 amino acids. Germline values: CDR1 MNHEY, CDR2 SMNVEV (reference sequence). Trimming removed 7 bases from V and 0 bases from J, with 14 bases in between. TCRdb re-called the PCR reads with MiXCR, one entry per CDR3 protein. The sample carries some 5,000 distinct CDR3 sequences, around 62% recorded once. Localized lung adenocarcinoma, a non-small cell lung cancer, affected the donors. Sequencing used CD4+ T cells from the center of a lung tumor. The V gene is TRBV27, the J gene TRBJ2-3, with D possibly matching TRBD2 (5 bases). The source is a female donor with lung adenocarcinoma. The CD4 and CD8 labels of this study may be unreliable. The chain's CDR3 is CASKPGFTSTDTQYF. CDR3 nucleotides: TGTGCCAGCAAACCGGGATTTACTAGCACAGATACGCAGTATTTT.